The next 31 T cell receptor beta chains were all read from a single sample in a study of T cell responses to AZD1222 COVID-19 vaccine. Profiled with immunoSEQ multiplex PCR; TCRdb holds only in-frame clones, not every one. This table has roughly 150,000 clones, roughly nine tenths appearing once. The material sequenced was peripheral blood, taken on day 0 of AZD1222 vaccination. These receptors came from an adult in good health.

J is TRBJ1-2 and V is TRBV19; D is ambiguous. This CDR3 contains 14 residues. Per the germline V gene, CDR1 is LNHDA and CDR2 is SQIVND (reference sequence). Trimming took off 5 bases at V and 6 bases at J, with 16 bases between the two ends. The CDR3: CASSSRGSMNGYTF. DNA of the CDR3: TGTGCCAGTAGTTCACGAGGGTCGATGAATGGCTACACCTTC.

The genes are TRBV6-6 and TRBJ1-6, with 8 nucleotides matching TRBD1. The V and J ends lost 5 bases and 10 bases, in that order; junction bases with no gene match: 16. This CDR3 is 17 amino acids long. CDR1 and CDR2 from the germline V gene are MNHNY and SVGAGI (reference sequence). The CDR3 here is CASSQPFQTGDRSPLHF. The CDR3 nucleotides are TGTGCCAGCAGTCAACCATTCCAGACAGGGGATCGATCACCCCTCCACTTT.

V is TRBV5-1 and J is TRBJ2-1; no clear D. This CDR3 comprises 11 residues. Germline V lookup: CDR1 SGHRS, CDR2 YFSETQ. The ends were cut back, 8 bases at V and 7 bases at J, with 10 bases in the middle. Written as DNA, the CDR3 is TGCGCCAGTAACTCCGGGAATGAGCAGTTCTTC. Amino acid sequence: CASNSGNEQFF.

The chain employs TRBV9 and TRBJ2-5; D not certain. V was clipped by 0 bases and J by 7 bases, with 7 bases between them. Germline CDR1 and CDR2: SGDLS and YYNGEE. The CDR3 has 12 amino acids. The CDR3 spells CASSVEPGTQYF. CDR3 sequence (DNA): TGTGCCAGCAGCGTAGAGCCCGGGACCCAGTACTTC.

This clone was recorded once. The chain couples TRBV21-1 to TRBJ2-1; the table's D gene call, TRBD1, was not cross checked with the DNA. TRBV21-1 is flagged as a pseudogene. The CDR3 spans 15 residues. The CDR3 DNA is TGTGCCAGCAGCAAAGCTGGGCTAACTTACAATGAGCAGTTCTTC. Translation: CASSKAGLTYNEQFF.

The chain uses TRBV11-2 and TRBJ1-5; D call uncertain. CDR3 length equals 16 residues. V was pared by 0 bases and J by 3 bases, with 12 bases between. Germline V gives CDR1 SGHAT, CDR2 FQNNGV. The DNA of the CDR3 is TGTGCCAGCAGCTTAGATGGATTCCAGCCCAATCAGCCCCAGCATTTT. Translated: CASSLDGFQPNQPQHF.

The rearrangement uses TRBV18 and TRBJ2-7; 12 bases map to TRBD1. Looked up from germline, CDR1 is KGHSH and CDR2 is LQKENI. V shed 6 bases and J 4 bases; nucleotides not matched to a gene: 4. This CDR3 region has 14 residues. Written as DNA, the CDR3 is TGTGCCAGCTCGGGGGACAGGGGGCTGTACGAGCAGTACTTC. Translated, it gives CASSGDRGLYEQYF. Based on the CDR3 plus reference TRBV18 and TRBJ2-7, the full variable domain is NAGVMQNPRHLVRRRGQEARLRCSPMKGHSHVYWYRQLPEEGLKFMVYLQKENIIDESGMPKERFSAEFPKEGPSILRIQQVVRGDSAAYFCASSGDRGLYEQYFGPGTRLTVT.

This chain connects TRBV10-2 to TRBJ1-5; D gene unclear. The ends were cut back, 10 bases at V and 0 bases at J, with 13 bases in the middle. Germline V CDR1 and CDR2: WSHSY, SAAADI. The CDR3 totals 14 residues. CDR3 bases: TGCGCCACCCAACCCGTATATAGCAATCAGCCCCAGCATTTT. It translates to CATQPVYSNQPQHF.

This chain uses TRBV5-5 with TRBJ1-6, with 7 bases matching TRBD1. Germline V gene sequence: CDR1 SGHKS, CDR2 YYEKEE (reference sequence). The CDR3 loop spans 16 amino acids. V dropped 6 bases and J dropped 10; count of bases not matched to a gene: 16. CDR3 coding DNA: TGTGCCAGCACCACCGGATGGGGACAGAAGTGGTCACCCCTCCACTTT. It encodes CASTTGWGQKWSPLHF.

The V and J genes are TRBV28 and TRBJ2-2; D not resolved. The ends were cut back, 2 bases at V and 7 bases at J, with 11 bases in the middle. Germline CDR1 reads MDHEN; CDR2 reads SYDVKM. The CDR3 spans 14 residues. The CDR3 DNA sequence: TGTGCCAGCAGTTTAAGGCAGGTCAGCGGGGAGCTGTTTTTT. The encoded protein is CASSLRQVSGELFF. Full variable domain (remainder filled in from reference TRBV28 and TRBJ2-2): DVKVTQSSRYLVKRTGEKVFLECVQDMDHENMFWYRQDPGLGLRLIYFSYDVKMKEKGDIPEGYSVSREKKERFSLILESASTNQTSMYLCASSLRQVSGELFFGEGSRLTVL.

The V gene is TRBV6-9, the J gene TRBJ1-4; 7 bases align to TRBD1. This CDR3 spans 22 amino acids. The germline V gene has CDR1 MNHGY and CDR2 SVAAGI. The ends lost 6 bases at V and 3 bases at J; junction bases unmatched: 28. This CDR3 is CASSALGKQGKVQMSANEKLFF. In DNA, the CDR3 is TGTGCCAGCAGCGCCCTGGGCAAACAGGGGAAGGTTCAGATGTCGGCTAATGAAAAACTGTTTTTT.

This rearrangement joins TRBV28 to TRBJ1-5; possibly TRBD1 for D (5 bases). The V end was cut by 7 bases, the J end by 3 bases, with 19 bases between. This CDR3 region has 16 residues. Germline V CDR1 and CDR2: MDHEN, SYDVKM. CDR3 amino acids: CASNWNRGAPNQPQHF. The CDR3 DNA is TGTGCCAGCAATTGGAATAGGGGCGCTCCCAATCAGCCCCAGCATTTT. The full variable domain, rest sourced from reference TRBV28 and TRBJ1-5, is DVKVTQSSRYLVKRTGEKVFLECVQDMDHENMFWYRQDPGLGLRLIYFSYDVKMKEKGDIPEGYSVSREKKERFSLILESASTNQTSMYLCASNWNRGAPNQPQHFGDGTRLSIL.

The CDR3 DNA follows: TGTGCCAGCAGCTTCGGGCCGCAGGGATTCTCTGGAAACACCATATATTTT. Its protein is CASSFGPQGFSGNTIYF. The chain carries TRBV11-2 and TRBJ1-3, with a weak D call TRBD1 (5 bases). The CDR3 is 17 amino acids. Trimming removed 3 bases from V and 0 bases from J, with 15 bases in between. Per germline, CDR1 SGHAT and CDR2 FQNNGV.

The chain recombines TRBV7-8 with TRBJ1-1, with 7 bases matching TRBD1. The J segment lost 5 bases and the V segment lost 2 bases, leaving 2 bases of the junction unmatched. This CDR3 comprises 13 residues. Germline assignment: CDR1 SGHVS and CDR2 FQNEAQ. CDR3: CASSLSGGTEAFF. The CDR3 DNA is TGTGCCAGCAGCTTATCAGGGGGTACTGAAGCTTTCTTT.

The V and J genes are TRBV28 and TRBJ1-5; D is unresolved. The CDR3 sequence is 13 residues long. V was cut by 11 bases and J by 3 bases, with 14 bases left in between. Germline-derived CDR1 and CDR2 are MDHEN and SYDVKM. As DNA, the CDR3 is TGTGCCGGCCGAAGGACCCTCAATCAGCCCCAGCATTTT. Translation gives CAGRRTLNQPQHF.

The J gene is TRBJ2-1, the V gene TRBV6-5; unclear D gene. CDR1 MNHEY and CDR2 SVGAGI come from the germline V gene. CDR3 size: 14 residues. V lost 8 bases to trimming and J lost 1 base, with 12 bases between them. The CDR3 sequence: CASGSSPSYNEQFF. The CDR3 DNA reads as TGTGCCAGCGGCTCTAGTCCTTCCTACAATGAGCAGTTCTTC.

Here the CDR3 reads CATSRDRGGGYTF. As DNA, the CDR3 is TGTGCCACCAGCAGGGACCGGGGTGGGGGCTACACCTTC. The V and J genes are TRBV2 and TRBJ1-2; tentative D call: TRBD1 (5 bases). V was clipped by 10 bases and J by 8 bases, with 20 bases between them. The CDR3 is made up of 13 amino acids. CDR1 and CDR2 from the germline V gene are SNHLY and FYNNEI.

The genes are TRBV21-1 and TRBJ2-3; the DNA was not used to check the table's D call, TRBD2. TRBV21-1 corresponds to a pseudogene. This CDR3 region has 21 residues. CDR3 DNA: TGTGCCAGCAGCAAAGTAATCCGGGACACCCGACTAGCGGGAGTCTCAGATACGCAGTATTTT. It is translated as CASSKVIRDTRLAGVSDTQYF.

J is TRBJ2-7 and V is TRBV7-8; 11 positions agree with TRBD1. The germline gives CDR1 SGHVS, CDR2 FQNEAQ. The V and J ends lost 2 bases and 4 bases, in that order; junction bases with no gene match: 4. CDR3 length equals 15 residues. DNA for the CDR3: TGTGCCAGCAGCTTAAGGACAGGGGGCTTTTACGAGCAGTACTTC. Encoded protein: CASSLRTGGFYEQYF.

The chain carries TRBV9 and TRBJ2-1; 8 nucleotides agree with TRBD2. The V gene's germline CDR1 is SGDLS and CDR2 YYNGEE. Germline trimming cut 1 base from V and 10 bases from J; bases unmatched to any gene: 10. This CDR3 contains 15 residues. The CDR3 spells CASSVLDSGVREQFF. In DNA, the CDR3 is TGTGCCAGCAGCGTATTAGATAGCGGGGTTCGAGAGCAGTTCTTC.

In nucleotides, the CDR3 is TGTGCCAGCAGCTTAAGGGGGACTCCCCCATGGTTCTTC. It yields the protein CASSLRGTPPWFF. J is TRBJ2-1 and V is TRBV7-3, with a possible D match to TRBD2 (6 bases). This CDR3 is built from 13 residues. CDR1 is SGHTA, CDR2 FQGTGA, per germline. The germline V and J ends were trimmed by 1 base and 15 bases, with 16 bases remaining between them.

The rearrangement links TRBV5-6 to TRBJ2-3; TRBD2 aligns across 8 bases. CDR3 size: 16 residues. V gave up 3 bases and J gave up 2 bases; unmatched junction bases: 8. Germline CDR1 SGHDT, CDR2 YYEEEE. CDR3 amino acids: CASSSFLAGLTDTQYF. In DNA form, the CDR3 reads TGTGCCAGCAGCTCTTTTTTAGCGGGACTCACAGATACGCAGTATTTT.

The J gene is TRBJ2-7, the V gene TRBV5-4; TRBD1 matches 9 bases. CDR1 and CDR2 from the germline V gene are SGHNT and YYREEE (reference sequence). The CDR3 has 14 residues. Losses at the gene ends were 3 bases for V and 4 bases for J; bases not matched to a gene: 5. This chain's CDR3 is CASSSTGGPYEQYF. In DNA, the CDR3 is TGTGCCAGCAGCTCCACAGGGGGCCCGTACGAGCAGTACTTC.

The gene calls are TRBV24-1 and TRBJ1-2; no clear D. Deletions cut 5 bases from V and 5 bases from J, with 5 bases between. CDR1 and CDR2 from the germline V gene are KGHDR and SFDVKD. This CDR3 is 11 amino acids long. The CDR3 reads CATSGGYGYTF. The CDR3 DNA follows: TGTGCCACCAGTGGGGGATATGGCTACACCTTC.

The chain employs TRBV9 and TRBJ2-1; D remains unclear. CDR3 length: 14 residues. CDR1 and CDR2 from the germline V gene are SGDLS and YYNGEE. Trimming took 4 bases from V and 5 from J, leaving 13 bases between them. Here the CDR3 DNA reads TGTGCCAGCAGCAAGGTGGGCCAGGACAATGAGCAGTTCTTC. Its translation is CASSKVGQDNEQFF.

The chain employs TRBV18 and TRBJ1-3; possibly TRBD1 for D (6 bases). Germline values: CDR1 KGHSH, CDR2 LQKENI. V lost 3 bases and J 11 bases, leaving 17 bases between the germline ends. The CDR3 covers 14 residues. The CDR3 DNA reads TGTGCCAGCTCACCTGACAGGAAGAATAGCGCCATATATTTT. This encodes CASSPDRKNSAIYF.

The CDR3 sequence: CASSHGQGGNEKLFF. The CDR3 DNA reads TGCGCCAGCTCCCACGGACAGGGAGGGAATGAAAAACTGTTTTTT. V usage is TRBV10-1 and J usage is TRBJ1-4; 8 bases line up with TRBD1. Germline CDR1 is WNHNN and CDR2 is SYGVQD (reference sequence). Trimming took 8 bases from V and 5 from J; bases not matched to a gene: 10. The CDR3 runs 15 residues.

This clone was seen only once. The chain joins TRBV5-1 to TRBJ2-6; maybe TRBD2 (5 bases). Deletions cut 0 bases from V and 4 bases from J, with 11 bases between. The CDR3 extends over 16 amino acids. CDR1 is SGHRS, CDR2 YFSETQ, per germline. The CDR3 region has the DNA TGCGCCAGCAGCTTGGGAGGGCTCGGCGGGGCCAACGTCCTGACTTTC. Translating it yields CASSLGGLGGANVLTF.

V gene TRBV20-1 combines with J gene TRBJ1-5, with D uncertain. From germline, CDR1 is DFQATT and CDR2 SNEGSKA (reference sequence). The CDR3 totals 13 residues. V was shortened by 3 bases and J by 5 bases, with 11 bases between the two germline ends. DNA for the CDR3: TGCAGTGCTAGTTCCGGGTTCGATCAGCCCCAGCATTTT. Translated: CSASSGFDQPQHF.

V usage is TRBV24-1 and J usage is TRBJ1-5; D gene ambiguous. Germline CDR1 reads KGHDR; CDR2 reads SFDVKD. The CDR3 loop spans 15 amino acids. V lost 4 bases to trimming and J lost 3 bases, with 12 bases between them. The chain's CDR3 is CATSDSSGYNQPQHF. CDR3 coding DNA: TGTGCCACCAGTGACTCTTCGGGGTACAATCAGCCCCAGCATTTT.

The chain uses TRBV28 and TRBJ1-5; 7 nucleotides align to TRBD1. In germline, CDR1 is MDHEN, CDR2 SYDVKM. The CDR3 totals 17 residues. Trimming took 6 bases from V and 4 from J; bases not matched to a gene: 15. The chain's CDR3 is CASRPLNRDRKNQPQHF. The CDR3 DNA reads as TGTGCCAGCAGACCACTGAACCGGGACAGAAAAAATCAGCCCCAGCATTTT. The full variable domain, its missing parts supplied by reference TRBV28 and TRBJ1-5, is DVKVTQSSRYLVKRTGEKVFLECVQDMDHENMFWYRQDPGLGLRLIYFSYDVKMKEKGDIPEGYSVSREKKERFSLILESASTNQTSMYLCASRPLNRDRKNQPQHFGDGTRLSIL.